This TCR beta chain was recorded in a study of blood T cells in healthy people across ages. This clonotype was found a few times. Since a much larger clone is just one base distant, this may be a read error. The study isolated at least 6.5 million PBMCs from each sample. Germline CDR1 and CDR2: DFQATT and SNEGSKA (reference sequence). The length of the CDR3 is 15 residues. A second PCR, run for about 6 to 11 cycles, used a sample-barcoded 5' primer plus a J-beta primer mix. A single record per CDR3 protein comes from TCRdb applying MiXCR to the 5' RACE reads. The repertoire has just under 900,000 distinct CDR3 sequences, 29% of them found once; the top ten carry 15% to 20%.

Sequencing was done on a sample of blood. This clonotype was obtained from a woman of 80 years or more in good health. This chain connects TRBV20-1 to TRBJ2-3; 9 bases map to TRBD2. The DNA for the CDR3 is TGCGGTGCTAGTAGGAGCGGGGGGTTCACAGATACGCAGTATTTT. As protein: CGASRSGGFTDTQYF.